This T cell receptor beta chain was found in a study of T cells in localized non-small cell lung cancer. Broader study findings: Density of T cells in blood, when higher, went with longer overall survival. Uninvolved adjacent lung showed peak T cell clonality, exceeding tumor.

TCRdb keeps only in-frame clones here, not all; method: immunoSEQ multiplex PCR. This table holds some 11,000 clones, approximately 31% found once. This clone was seen more than once but under ten times. What it binds is unknown. Germline V lookup: CDR1 SNHLY, CDR2 FYNNEI. The germline V and J ends were trimmed by 2 bases and 2 bases, with 9 bases remaining between them. CDR3 length equals 14 residues. The clonotype comes from a man aged 35-69 years with stage I lung adenocarcinoma. Sequencing was performed on lung tumor tissue, taken before any cancer treatment. The chain combines TRBV2 with TRBJ1-2; possible D gene TRBD1, 5 bases. For the CDR3, the DNA is TGTGCCAGCAGTGAACGGGGCCACAACTATGGCTACACCTTC. The encoded protein is CASSERGHNYGYTF.